Listed below are T cell receptor beta chains from one sample, sequenced in a study of T cell responses to AZD1222 COVID-19 vaccine. Clones were sequenced by immunoSEQ multiplex PCR, and TCRdb holds only the in-frame ones, with some missing. The repertoire includes more than 85,000 clones, around 86% of them detected once, and more than 4.5% sits in the top ten. The specimen was peripheral blood, collected on day 0 of AZD1222 vaccination. The receptors shown here come from an adult in good health. CDR3s include the opening cysteine and the closing phenylalanine or tryptophan. The order of the fields is CDR3 length, V gene, J gene, D gene, clone size, CDR3 DNA, CDR3 protein. D genes are given only for firm matches. Clone size is given for some rows only: seen once, a few or many times, or a class if the clone is expanded.

16	TRBV5-4	TRBJ2-7	TRBD2	.	TGTGCCAGCAGCTTGGGGGCGACTAGCGGGATGGGCGAGCAGTACTTC	CASSLGATSGMGEQYF
14	TRBV9	TRBJ2-7	TRBD1	.	TGTGCCAGCAGCGTTGGACAGGGGGCCTACGAGCAGTACTTC	CASSVGQGAYEQYF
14	TRBV7-8	TRBJ2-5	TRBD2	.	TGTGCCAGCACCTTAGCGGGGGCCCAAGAGACCCAGTACTTC	CASTLAGAQETQYF
15	TRBV28	TRBJ2-4	.	.	TGTGCCAGCAGTTCTTGGGGCTTAGCCAAAAACATTCAGTACTTC	CASSSWGLAKNIQYF
13	TRBV5-4	TRBJ1-1	TRBD1	.	TGTGCCAGCAGCTCGACAGGGGCTATCGAAGCTTTCTTT	CASSSTGAIEAFF
18	TRBV13	TRBJ2-7	.	.	TGTGCCAGCAGCTTCCGATTGTCGGGGATTAAGGGTTCCTACGAGCAGTACTTC	CASSFRLSGIKGSYEQYF
15	TRBV5-6	TRBJ1-2	.	.	TGTGCCAGCAGCGTCGACAGGACGACAACCTATGGCTACACCTTC	CASSVDRTTTYGYTF
16	TRBV6-5	TRBJ1-6	.	.	TGTGCCAGCAGTTACTCGAGCAGGGTAGATAATTCACCCCTCCACTTT	CASSYSSRVDNSPLHF
12	TRBV30	TRBJ1-2	.	.	TGTGCCTGGAGTGTAACCGGGAGTGGCTACACCTTC	CAWSVTGSGYTF
15	TRBV30	TRBJ1-1	.	few	TGTGCCGGCTACCGGGGACGCCTCATGAACACTGAAGCTTTCTTT	CAGYRGRLMNTEAFF
17	TRBV2	TRBJ1-2	TRBD1	.	TGTGCCAGCAGCAAGACAATTTTGGGACAGGGGGCCCTCGGCTACACCTTC	CASSKTILGQGALGYTF
16	TRBV11-3	TRBJ2-1	.	.	TGTGCCAGCAGCCCCCGAGGTGAGGGGGCCTACAATGAGCAGTTCTTC	CASSPRGEGAYNEQFF
16	TRBV18	TRBJ1-2	.	few	TGTGCCAGCTCCCCTGTTGAAGGGACGGCTAACTATGGCTACACCTTC	CASSPVEGTANYGYTF
14	TRBV25-1	TRBJ1-3	TRBD1	.	TGTGCCAGCAGTCAGGGACAGGGTATAAACACCATATATTTT	CASSQGQGINTIYF